This T cell receptor (beta chain) was recovered during a study of T-cell memory formation after mild COVID-19 (dated by TCRdb to the early 2020s). Regarding the complete study: Most TCR sequence clusters were specific to one of the two donors. Two young, previously healthy adult volunteers, one female and one male, were included in the cohort. Longitudinal TCRalpha and TCRbeta repertoire sequencing tracked T-cell clones expanding and contracting after mild COVID-19 in two donors.

Including the terminal cysteine and phenylalanine, the CDR3 comprises 15 residues. The read is trimmed to its CDR3 DNA, 45 bases read in frame from base 1. V drops 3 bases and J drops 7 bases, leaving 19 bases in between. For CDR1 and CDR2, the germline V gene (reference sequence) lists LGHDT and YNNKEL. TCRdb names Illumina NovaSeq 6000 as the instrument used. Using 5'RACE with constant-segment primers, TCRalpha and TCRbeta cDNA libraries were constructed, with sample barcodes and unique molecular identifiers added in the process. Trizol reagent was used to extract RNA from every sample. The libraries were amplified in two PCR steps, and the second step added a second sample barcode and Illumina TruSeq adapters. Libraries were sequenced on an Illumina NovaSeq with 2 x 150 bp paired-end reads. The authors' pipeline ran thus. Demultiplexing of reads and collapsing into UMI-guided consensus sequences were performed with migec v1.2.7. Using mixcr v2.1.11, the UMI consensuses were aligned to TRA and TRB V and J templates and assembled into clonotypes. Expanded or contracted clonotypes were those called significant by both edgeR and NoisET, with noise models trained on biological replicates. For edgeR calls, the thresholds were a false discovery rate-adjusted p below 0.01 and a log2 fold-change of 1. As an exploratory analysis of dynamics, PCA with hierarchical clustering was applied to max-normalized trajectories of the 1000 most abundant clonotypes. Separately sequenced CD4+ and CD8+ repertoires were used to assign the CD4 or CD8 phenotype of responding clones. The public reads were reanalyzed by TCRdb: fastp trimming at Q25, MiXCR alignment, in-frame beta chains only. CDR3 protein sequences are deduplicated, and each keeps its most common genes and DNA. The V and J calls and clone size are TCRdb's, not the authors'. The sample records a few hundred thousand distinct CDR3 sequences, 25% to 30% of which are singletons. The leading ten clones occupy less than 15% of the sample.

PBMCs were isolated by Ficoll-Paque density gradient centrifugation. As regards this clonotype: It has no known antigen specificity. No base quality values were provided; no much bigger clone lies one nucleotide off.

The paper's findings and limits, for the study overall: Only a couple of mild cases were covered in the study, and larger cohorts including severe cases with pre-infection samples were considered necessary. Some responding clones were detected in pre-infection memory, which suggested that pre-existing cross-reactive memory T cells had joined the SARS-CoV-2 response. Whether the second-wave clones peaking on day 37 were SARS-CoV-2 specific was not confirmed. Contracting CD4+ clones appeared mostly in the CM and EM memory subsets, whereas CD8+ clones were enriched in EMRA. Balanced CD4/CD8 phenotypes were observed for clones contracting from day 15 to 85, whereas a bias towards CD4+ was observed for a second wave of clones expanding from day 15 to 37.

This clonotype originated in an adult woman who had mild COVID-19 (a few samples of this study predate the infection). The sample titles of this study are shuffled in the database, so cell type and time point are left out; the donor was told from shared clones. Material for sequencing was PBMCs or a T cell subset sorted from them (not recorded which). The chain is encoded by TRBV3-1 joined to TRBJ2-7, with TRBD2 as a weak D call on 5 bases. CDR3 protein: CASSHGGKPPYEQYF. The DNA sequence is TGTGCCAGCAGCCACGGAGGCAAGCCCCCTTATGAGCAGTACTTC.